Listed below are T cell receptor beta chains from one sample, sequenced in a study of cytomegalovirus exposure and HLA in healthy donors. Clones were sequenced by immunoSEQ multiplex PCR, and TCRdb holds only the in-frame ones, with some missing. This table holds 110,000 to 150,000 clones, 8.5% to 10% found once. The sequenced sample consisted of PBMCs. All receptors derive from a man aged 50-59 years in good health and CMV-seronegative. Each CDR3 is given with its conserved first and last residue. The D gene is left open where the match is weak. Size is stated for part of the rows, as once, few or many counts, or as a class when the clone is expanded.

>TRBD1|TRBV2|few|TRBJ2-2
TGTGCCAGCAGTGACCCGGGACAGGGATACACCGGGGAGCTGTTTTTT
CASSDPGQGYTGELFF
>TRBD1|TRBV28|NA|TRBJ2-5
TGTGCCACAGGGGGACAGCTCTTCCAAGAGACCCAGTACTTC
CATGGQLFQETQYF
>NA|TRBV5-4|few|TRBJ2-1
TGTGCCAGCAGCTTGGATCAGGGGCCCCTGTACAATGAGCAGTTCTTC
CASSLDQGPLYNEQFF
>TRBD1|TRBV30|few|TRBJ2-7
TGTGCCTGGAGCCAAACAGGGGACGAGCAGTACTTC
CAWSQTGDEQYF
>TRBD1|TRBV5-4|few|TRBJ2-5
TGTGCCAGCAGCTTGGCCGGCAGGGGGCTAGGAGAGACCCAGTACTTC
CASSLAGRGLGETQYF
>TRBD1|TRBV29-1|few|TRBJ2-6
TGCAGCGTTGAGGGACTCAGGGGGCAGGGTTCCGGGGCCAACGTCCTGACTTTC
CSVEGLRGQGSGANVLTF
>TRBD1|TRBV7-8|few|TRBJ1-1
TGTGCCAGCAGCGTACAGGGGGCGCGCGTGAACACTGAAGCTTTCTTT
CASSVQGARVNTEAFF
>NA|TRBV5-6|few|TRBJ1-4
TGTGCCAGCAGCTTGTACAGTGCGGAAAAACTGTTTTTT
CASSLYSAEKLFF
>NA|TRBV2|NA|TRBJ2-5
TGTGCCAGCAGTGCGGAAGCGGTGGAGGCCCAGTACTTC
CASSAEAVEAQYF
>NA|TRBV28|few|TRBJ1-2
TGTGCCAGCAGAATTCAGGGGCCGCCTTATGGCTACACCTTC
CASRIQGPPYGYTF
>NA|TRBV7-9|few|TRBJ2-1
TGTGCCAGCAGCTTCAGGGGTGAGCAGTTCTTC
CASSFRGEQFF
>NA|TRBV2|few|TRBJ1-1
TGTGCCAGCAGTTACAGGGACACTGAAGCTTTCTTT
CASSYRDTEAFF
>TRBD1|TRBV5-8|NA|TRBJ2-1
TGTGCCAGCAGCTTCCTTTCGACAGGGGCTGATGAGCAGTTCTTC
CASSFLSTGADEQFF
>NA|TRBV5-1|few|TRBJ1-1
TGCGCCAGCAGCCCCCTGAGTGGAGGGGCGAACACTGAAGCTTTCTTT
CASSPLSGGANTEAFF
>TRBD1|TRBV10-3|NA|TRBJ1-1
TGTGCCATCAGAGCAGGGGACAGTGGGAACACTGAAGCTTTCTTT
CAIRAGDSGNTEAFF
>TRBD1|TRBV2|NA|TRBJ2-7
TGTGCCAGCAGGGGGACAGGGGGATACGAGCAGTACTTC
CASRGTGGYEQYF
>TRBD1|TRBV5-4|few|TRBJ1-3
TGTGCCAGCAGCTTGGCGGAACAGGGGGCTGGAAACACCATATATTTT
CASSLAEQGAGNTIYF
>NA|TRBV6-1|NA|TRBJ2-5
TGTGCCAGCAGTGAACCAGGGTACCAAGAGACCCAGTACTTC
CASSEPGYQETQYF
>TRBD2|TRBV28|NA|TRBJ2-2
TGTGCCAGCAGTTTAGCCGGGACTAGCGGGAGTCCCACCGGGGAGCTGTTTTTT
CASSLAGTSGSPTGELFF
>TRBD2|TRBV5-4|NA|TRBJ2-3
TGTGCCAGCAGTTATACAGCGGGAGGGCCATCAGATACGCAGTATTTT
CASSYTAGGPSDTQYF
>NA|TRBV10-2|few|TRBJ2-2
TGCGCCTGCTTAGAGGCCGGAAGGCGGACCGGGGAGCTGTTTTTT
CACLEAGRRTGELFF
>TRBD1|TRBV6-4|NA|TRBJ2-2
TGTGCCAGCAGTGCCCTACAGGGGGCGTCCACCGGGGAGCTGTTTTTT
CASSALQGASTGELFF
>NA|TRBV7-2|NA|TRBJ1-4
TGTGCCAGCAGCTCCCGTCGGGGAGCGGAACAAAAACTGTTTTTT
CASSSRRGAEQKLFF
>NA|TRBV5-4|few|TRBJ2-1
TGTGCCAGCAGCTCGGATGGGGGGGCCTCCAATGAGCAGTTCTTC
CASSSDGGASNEQFF
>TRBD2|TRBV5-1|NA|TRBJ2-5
TGCGCCAGCAGCTCCGGCGGGGGGGAAGAGACCCAGTACTTC
CASSSGGGEETQYF
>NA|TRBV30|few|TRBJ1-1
TGTGCCTGGGGGGTAGCGAGCGGCACTGAAGCTTTCTTT
CAWGVASGTEAFF
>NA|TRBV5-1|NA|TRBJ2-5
TGCGCCAGCAACCCTTTGGGGGGAAGAGAAGAGACCCAGTACTTC
CASNPLGGREETQYF
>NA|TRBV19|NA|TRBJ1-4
TGTGCCAGTACCGAGAATACGGGTCTTTCTCGCAGTCGAAATGAAAAACTGTTTTTT
CASTENTGLSRSRNEKLFF
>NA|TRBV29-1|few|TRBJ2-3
TGCAGCGTTTTGGTCGCAGGAGATACGCAGTATTTT
CSVLVAGDTQYF
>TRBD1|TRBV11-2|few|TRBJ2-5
TGTGCCAGCAGCTTGGCGGTTGGGGACAGGGGAACAAGGATCCAGTACTTC
CASSLAVGDRGTRIQYF
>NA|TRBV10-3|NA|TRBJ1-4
TGTGCCATCAGTCCCCACCAGGGTTTTGAGGAAAAACTGTTTTTT
CAISPHQGFEEKLFF
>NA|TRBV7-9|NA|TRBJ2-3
TGTGCCAGCAGCCTAGGACCGGGATCGACAGATACGCAGTATTTT
CASSLGPGSTDTQYF
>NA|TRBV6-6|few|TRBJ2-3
TGTGCCGGAAACAGGGAATATGAAGATACGCAGTATTTT
CAGNREYEDTQYF
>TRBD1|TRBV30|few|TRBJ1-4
TGTGCCTGGAGTCAGGGGGTCAATGAAAAACTGTTTTTT
CAWSQGVNEKLFF
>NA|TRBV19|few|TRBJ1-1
TGTGCCAGTAGTATACTAGGGGATGAAGCTTTCTTT
CASSILGDEAFF
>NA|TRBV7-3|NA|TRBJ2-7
TGTGCCAGCAGCAGTAGCGGAGTACCCTCCTACGAGCAGTACTTC
CASSSSGVPSYEQYF
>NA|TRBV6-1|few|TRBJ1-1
TGTGCCAGCAGTGAATTTGAGGGTAGCACTGAAGCTTTCTTT
CASSEFEGSTEAFF
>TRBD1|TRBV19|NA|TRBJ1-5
TGTGCCAGTAGTATAATCAGACAGGGGCGCTTCGATCAGCCCCAGCATTTT
CASSIIRQGRFDQPQHF
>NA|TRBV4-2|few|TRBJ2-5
TGTGCCAGCAGCCAGCTCCCCTTTCTGCGGGACTCCCAAGAGACCCAGTACTTC
CASSQLPFLRDSQETQYF
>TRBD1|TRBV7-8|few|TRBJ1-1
TGTGCCAGCAGCCAAGGACAGGGTAACGCTGAAGCTTTCTTT
CASSQGQGNAEAFF
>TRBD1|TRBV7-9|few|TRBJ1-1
TGTGCCAGCAGCCAACAGGGGGCCAATGAAGCTTTCTTT
CASSQQGANEAFF
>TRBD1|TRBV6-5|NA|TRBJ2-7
TGTGCCAGCAGTTCCGCCGGACAGGGTTACGAGCAGTACTTC
CASSSAGQGYEQYF
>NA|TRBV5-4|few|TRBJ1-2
TGTGCCAGCAGCTTGGCCGGTGTCATCTCTGGCTACACCTTC
CASSLAGVISGYTF